This record concerns one T cell receptor (beta chain) sequence. The data were taken from a study of blood T cell repertoires in COVID-19. This table comes from immunoSEQ multiplex PCR, and its TCRdb copy is limited to in-frame clones, with some not included. The table shows approximately 110,000 clones, with about 88% occurring only once. This TCR was recovered from a man in his forties or fifties with acute or convalescent COVID-19. Sequencing was carried out using peripheral blood.

CDR3 sequence reads: CASTWDRPNEQYF. In nucleotides, the CDR3 is TGTGCCAGCACCTGGGACAGGCCGAACGAGCAGTACTTC. The J gene is TRBJ2-7, the V gene TRBV2, with 8 bases matching TRBD1. The CDR3 consists of 13 residues. Germline values: CDR1 SNHLY, CDR2 FYNNEI. V lost 7 bases to trimming and J lost 5 bases; unmatched junction nucleotides: 7.